One and the same sample provided the 3 T cell receptor beta chains below, sequenced in a study of T cells in Graves' hyperthyroidism and ophthalmopathy. Amplified TCR beta CDR3 regions derived from RNA transcripts. RT-PCR in the first round (using the HTBI primer set) targeted the TCR CDR3. TCRdb reprocessed the multiplex PCR reads via MiXCR and lists one record per CDR3 protein. The table includes some 250,000 distinct CDR3 sequences, nearly 15% detected once. Sequencing was carried out using blood. These receptor sequences come from a woman in her fifties or sixties with Graves' hyperthyroidism that later progressed to Graves' ophthalmopathy.

This chain joins TRBV15 and TRBJ1-2; 9 nucleotides line up with TRBD1. The V and J ends lost 0 bases and 8 bases, in that order; junction bases with no gene match: 7. The CDR3 has 15 residues. Germline assignment: CDR1 LNHNV and CDR2 YYDKDF (reference sequence). The CDR3 nucleotides are TGTGCCACCAGCAGAGATTCTCGGACAGGGGAAGGCTACACCTTC. Protein sequence: CATSRDSRTGEGYTF.

In its sample, this clonotype was seen many times. This chain joins TRBV5-6 and TRBJ1-2; possibly TRBD1 for D (6 bases). The CDR3 loop spans 11 amino acids. V lost 5 bases, J lost 7 bases, and 9 bases lay in between. Germline V gene data show CDR1 as SGHDT and CDR2 as YYEEEE. In DNA form, the CDR3 reads TGTGCCAGCAGACGGGACACTGGCTACACCTTC. Amino acids: CASRRDTGYTF.

The sample holds many counts of this clonotype. The CDR3 DNA follows: TGTGCCAGCAGCTTAACTGGGGCCAACGTCCTGACTTTC. Translated: CASSLTGANVLTF. This chain joins TRBV12-3 or TRBV12-4 and TRBJ2-6; D gene ambiguous. CDR3 length equals 13 residues. Trimming took 6 bases from V and 2 from J, leaving 5 bases between them.